This T cell receptor (beta chain) was captured in a study of breast tumors, draining lymph nodes, adjacent tissues. In the case of this clonotype: Its antigen is not identified. It may be a read error: a sequence one base away is much more abundant. The conserved closing phenylalanine or tryptophan is absent in this CDR3, likely reflecting a read error.

Germline V gene data show CDR1 as SEHNR and CDR2 as FQNEAQ (reference sequence). This CDR3 spans 17 amino acids. Germline trimming cut 5 bases from V and 6 bases from J; bases unmatched to any gene: 12. TCRdb re-derived calls from the multiplex PCR reads in MiXCR, one entry per CDR3 protein. The profile shows approximately 150,000 distinct CDR3 sequences, 25% to 40% of them singletons. Study outcomes and limitations: Compared with lymph nodes, tumors were less diverse; compared with nontumor tissue, more. Tumor T cell lymph node origin was a supported hypothesis, not proven. Most tumor T cells seemingly derive from lymph node, then expand in tumor. Compared with basal-like, luminal-like tumors shared significantly more repertoire with nontumor tissue.

Breast cancer patients provided tissue from their axillary draining lymph nodes. Sequences were obtained from axillary lymph node tissue. This sequence joins TRBV7-9 and TRBJ2-2; TRBD2 matches at 10 bases. This receptor was taken from a female donor with breast cancer. Some clones in this sample may be carry-over from other donors' samples. In DNA form, the CDR3 reads TGTGCCAGCAGCGCGGGCGTGAGCCTAGCGGGGGCCGGGGAGCTGTTTTCT. This gives the protein CASSAGVSLAGAGELFS.